The clone carrying this T cell receptor beta chain was counted between two and nine times. The data belong to a study of blood T cell repertoires in COVID-19. Source study methods: From reference gene primer amplification, estimates of nucleated cell counts were derived. The method was immunoSEQ multiplex PCR; TCRdb's version includes in-frame clones alone and lacks a portion of them. That table furnishes V, J and clone size, whereas the DNA furnished D and trimming. The sample includes fewer than 600,000 clones, roughly 87% of them seen just once. The germline V gene encodes CDR1 SGHNT and CDR2 YYREEE (reference sequence). The CDR3 consists of 15 residues. With 0 bases removed from V and 0 bases from J, the gap between germline ends came to 9 bases.

Sequencing input: peripheral blood. This receptor was identified in a man younger than 35 with COVID-19, enrolled during active disease. The rearrangement joins TRBV5-4 to TRBJ1-1; D gene ambiguous. The DNA of the CDR3 is TGTGCCAGCAGCTTGGAAAACCCTATGAACACTGAAGCTTTCTTT. It yields the protein CASSLENPMNTEAFF.